The entry below gives a single T cell receptor beta chain sequence along with its context. This clone was recorded a few times. Which antigen it targets is not known. There are no base qualities to consult, and no much larger clone falls within one base. The trial excluded patients who had a history of autoimmune disease or were on systemic immunosuppression. Peripheral blood for TCR sequencing was drawn from every dose cohort at baseline, at cycle 4 day 1 and at cycle 7 day 1. The samples were drawn from a first-in-human, open-label, multicenter phase I dose-escalation trial of ivuxolimab. Adults with locally advanced or metastatic melanoma, renal cell carcinoma, hepatocellular carcinoma or head and neck squamous cell carcinoma were enrolled in the trial. Before TCR sequencing, CD4+ and CD8+ T cells were separately sorted from peripheral blood. V loses 4 bases of germline sequence and J loses 8 bases, and the interval between the two ends is 11 bases. The germline V gene yields KGHSH for CDR1 and LQKENI for CDR2. The CDR3 goes from the cysteine to the phenylalanine over 12 residues. Of all the DNA, just the CDR3 is kept, 36 bases in frame from base 1.

Genomic DNA was isolated from the sorted cells so that the TCRbeta CDR3 region could be sequenced. The immunoSEQ Assay was used for sequencing of TCRbeta CDR3 regions. TCRdb re-hosts the immuneACCESS table, in-frame sequences only. Its copies lack some clones; in the studies checked, an unresolved V gene accounts for under half of them, and the cause for the rest is not known. The table for this sample lists 100,000 or so clones; over 75% of them were counted only once. Clones ranked in the top ten supply around 0.16% of the sample. This sample stems from a study of OX40 agonist ivuxolimab in advanced cancers. With respect to the entire study: The costimulatory receptor OX40 (CD134) was targeted by ivuxolimab, a fully human IgG2 agonistic monoclonal antibody. Intravenous ivuxolimab was administered to patients every 2 weeks at six dose levels: 0.01, 0.1, 0.3, 1.5, 3 and 10 mg/kg. Of the approximately 50 dose-escalation patients, hepatocellular carcinoma was present in about 20, melanoma in approximately 15, renal cell carcinoma in 9 and head and neck cancer in 9. In the dose-escalation cohort, 82.7% of patients were male, and the mean age was approximately 55 years, with a range of about 23 to 85. Prior anti-PD-1, anti-PD-L1 or anti-CTLA-4 therapy was permitted, and checkpoint inhibitors had been received by about 44% of dose-escalation patients. Partial responses occurred in three dose-escalation patients: two with cutaneous melanoma and one with hepatocellular carcinoma. The purpose of peripheral TCRbeta sequencing was to test whether ivuxolimab changed TCR sequence diversity and led to clonal T-cell expansion. The monotherapy dose-escalation portion (N of about 50 patients) of the phase I ivuxolimab trial is reported in the paper.

Broader findings and caveats from the paper: After ivuxolimab, CD8+ T cells had more expanded clones than CD4+ T cells on average. In the 0.1-3.0 mg/kg groups, partial responders had among the lowest normalized peripheral clonal expansion, particularly in CD8+ T cells. At doses of 0.1 to 3.0 mg/kg, clonal expansion of both CD4+ and CD8+ blood T cells was observed from baseline to week 6. Which antigens the clonally expanded peripheral T cells were specific for was not determined. Low levels of normalized T-cell clonal expansion were also seen in some nonresponding patients.

The sample consisted of CD4+ or CD8+ T cells sorted from blood, taken in a trial of the OX40 agonist ivuxolimab. The source of this sequence is an adult with an advanced solid tumor such as melanoma, head and neck, liver or kidney cancer. The sequence joins TRBV18 to TRBJ1-2; the D gene remains uncertain. At the DNA level, the sequence is TGTGCCAGCTCACGGGATGACGGAGGCTACACCTTC. Its protein reads: CASSRDDGGYTF.